This passage covers 6 T cell receptor beta chains from one sample sequenced in a study of technical replicates of blood from a handful of donors. Assay: immunoSEQ multiplex PCR; the TCRdb copy retains only in-frame clones and omits some. The data hold roughly 74,000 clones, with over 75% observed a single time. The sequenced sample was T cells isolated from PBMCs. These receptors were collected from a human donor in good health.

V and J are TRBV27 and TRBJ1-2, with TRBD1 as a possible D gene (5 bases). Trimming shortened V by 6 bases and J by 5 bases, and 10 bases separated the two germline ends. The V gene's germline CDR1 is MNHEY and CDR2 SMNVEV (reference sequence). The CDR3 is 12 amino acids. CDR3 region: CASRSGEYGYTF. The DNA of the CDR3 is TGTGCCAGCAGATCGGGGGAGTATGGCTACACCTTC.

This chain joins TRBV7-9 and TRBJ1-4; TRBD1 matches 9 bases. Germline assignment: CDR1 SEHNR and CDR2 FQNEAQ (reference sequence). Trimming at V came to 4 bases and at J to 8 bases, leaving 11 bases not matched to a gene. The CDR3 loop spans 16 amino acids. The CDR3 sequence is CASSSTTGGGGEKLFF. CDR3 sequence (DNA): TGTGCCAGCAGCTCGACAACAGGGGGCGGAGGGGAAAAACTGTTTTTT.

This clone was recorded once. This rearrangement joins TRBV2 to TRBJ2-5, with unresolved D. Germline V gene lookup returns CDR1 SNHLY and CDR2 FYNNEI. The V end was cut by 5 bases, the J end by 5 bases, with 6 bases between. The length of the CDR3 is 11 residues. The CDR3 region is CASSSRETQYF. CDR3 bases: TGTGCCAGCAGTTCCAGGGAGACCCAGTACTTC.

This clone has just a few counts. V usage is TRBV4-3 and J usage is TRBJ2-3; TRBD2 matches at 9 bases. CDR3 length equals 18 residues. Per the germline V gene, CDR1 is LGHNA and CDR2 is YSLEER. V lost 0 bases and J lost 4; bases outside the gene matches: 11. As DNA, the CDR3 is TGCGCCAGCAGCCAAGATAGTAGCGGGAGTTCTTATGCAGATACGCAGTATTTT. It codes for CASSQDSSGSSYADTQYF.

The rearrangement links TRBV19 to TRBJ1-1; 7 bases match TRBD1. CDR1 is LNHDA, CDR2 SQIVND, per germline (reference sequence). The CDR3 runs to 14 residues. Germline trimming cut 8 bases from V and 5 bases from J; bases unmatched to any gene: 11. The CDR3 protein is CASHIRGWSTEAFF. Written as DNA, the CDR3 is TGTGCCAGTCACATCAGGGGGTGGAGTACTGAAGCTTTCTTT.

A single count supports this clone. The rearrangement joins TRBV11-1 to TRBJ2-5; D possibly corresponds to TRBD2 (5 bases). Germline values: CDR1 SGHAT, CDR2 FQDESV (reference sequence). V gave up 4 bases and J gave up 2 bases, with 8 bases separating them. The CDR3 is 13 amino acids. The CDR3 loop is CASSSGLQETQYF. The CDR3 bases are TGTGCCAGCAGCTCCGGACTTCAAGAGACCCAGTACTTC.